The 23 T cell receptor beta chains reported below all come from one sample, sequenced in a study of T cells in Graves' hyperthyroidism and ophthalmopathy. The TCR beta CDR3 regions underwent amplification using RNA transcripts as the source. First-round RT-PCR with HTBI primers amplified the TCR CDR3 region. TCRdb re-called the multiplex PCR reads through MiXCR, storing one row per CDR3 protein. The sample includes 450,000 to 500,000 distinct CDR3 sequences, roughly 22% of them seen just once. The sequenced sample consisted of blood. All receptors derive from a woman in her 70s with Graves' ophthalmopathy.

In this sample, this clonotype turned up many times. This chain links TRBV10-1 with TRBJ1-1; the D is unclear. Germline CDR1 reads WNHNN; CDR2 reads SYGVQD (reference sequence). The V gene lost 6 bases and the J gene lost 0 bases, with 23 bases spanning the gap. The CDR3 runs to 18 residues. The CDR3 DNA reads TGCGCCAGCAGCCAGCGGTTATACCCTCGTCCTGTGAACACTGAAGCTTTCTTT. Residues: CASSQRLYPRPVNTEAFF.

This clonotype was seen more than once but under ten times. V gene TRBV24-1 combines with J gene TRBJ2-1; D perhaps matches TRBD2 (6 bases). Per the germline V gene, CDR1 is KGHDR and CDR2 is SFDVKD. This CDR3 contains 13 residues. V was trimmed by 1 base and J by 10 bases, leaving 10 bases between them. This CDR3 reads CATSDFQREEQFF. CDR3 bases: TGTGCCACCAGTGATTTTCAACGGGAGGAGCAGTTCTTC.

This clonotype was counted between two and nine times. J is TRBJ2-1 and V is TRBV25-1; D unclear. Germline V gene data show CDR1 as MGHDK and CDR2 as SYGVNS. Between the trimmed V and J ends, which lost 8 bases and 7 bases, there was a span of 12 bases. The CDR3 has 12 amino acids. The CDR3 DNA sequence: TGTGCCAGCGGTCCCCCCGGGAATGAGCAGTTCTTC. Translating gives CASGPPGNEQFF.

This clonotype appeared a few times. The chain joins TRBV4-1 to TRBJ2-1; TRBD2 matches at 8 bases. The J segment lost 4 bases and the V segment lost 7 bases, leaving 12 bases of the junction unmatched. The CDR3 sequence is 16 residues long. The V gene's germline CDR1 is MGHRA and CDR2 YSYEKL. The CDR3: CASNSPTSGKYNEQFF. Written as DNA, the CDR3 is TGCGCCAGCAACAGCCCAACTAGCGGAAAATACAATGAGCAGTTCTTC.

This clonotype has at least ten counts. The V gene is TRBV6-1, the J gene TRBJ2-7; either TRBD1 or TRBD2 may fit D (6 bases each). Germline CDR1 reads MNHNS; CDR2 reads SASEGT. Trimming cost V 8 bases and J 2 bases, with 13 bases left between them. The CDR3 spans 13 residues. The CDR3 DNA is TGTGCCAGCTCTGCGGGACACCCCTACGAGCAGTACTTC. It specifies CASSAGHPYEQYF.

The rearrangement uses TRBV28 and TRBJ1-1; 8 bases line up with TRBD1. The CDR3 totals 14 residues. CDR1 and CDR2 (germline): MDHEN, SYDVKM. The V segment lost 7 bases and the J segment 11 bases; nucleotides outside the gene matches: 15. CDR3 bases: TGTGCCAGCACCCAAGCACAGGGGGGTAAAAGGGCTTTCTTT. Its translation is CASTQAQGGKRAFF.

The V and J genes are TRBV20-1 and TRBJ2-5; unclear D gene. V was trimmed by 0 bases and J by 2 bases, leaving 13 bases between them. The CDR3 extends over 15 amino acids. Germline V gene lookup returns CDR1 DFQATT and CDR2 SNEGSKA (reference sequence). The chain's CDR3 is CSARDGLSNQETQYF. The CDR3 DNA reads TGCAGTGCTAGAGATGGCTTATCTAATCAAGAGACCCAGTACTTC.

The CDR3 nucleotides read TGTGCCAGCAGCACCCGGACTAGGGCTGGAGCCGGGGAGCTGTTTTTT. Its protein is CASSTRTRAGAGELFF. This chain joins TRBV7-8 and TRBJ2-2, with 7 bases lining up with TRBD2. V gave up 5 bases and J gave up 6 bases; unmatched junction bases: 12. CDR3 length: 16 residues. Germline-derived CDR1 and CDR2 are SGHVS and FQNEAQ.

This clonotype was observed at least ten times. J is TRBJ1-6 and V is TRBV6-2 or TRBV6-3; 9 nucleotides match TRBD1. Looked up from germline, CDR1 is MNHEY and CDR2 is SVGEGT. This CDR3 has 14 residues. With 5 bases clipped from V and 10 bases from J, the junction kept 6 bases outside the gene matches. The CDR3 region has the DNA TGTGCCAGCAGTCGGGGACAGGGACGATCACCCCTCCACTTT. It translates to CASSRGQGRSPLHF.

The chain combines TRBV12-3 or TRBV12-4 with TRBJ2-1; 7 nucleotides line up with TRBD2. CDR3 length equals 16 residues. With 8 bases clipped from V and 0 bases from J, the junction kept 10 bases outside the gene matches. CDR3 coding DNA: TGTGCCAGCGGCCCCGGCGGGAGCCTCTCCTACAATGAGCAGTTCTTC. Translated: CASGPGGSLSYNEQFF.

The chain couples TRBV3-1 to TRBJ2-6, with a weak D call TRBD1 (6 bases). CDR1 LGHDT and CDR2 YNNKEL come from the germline V gene (reference sequence). V was pared by 2 bases and J by 0 bases, with 14 bases between. The CDR3 is 18 residues long. Here the CDR3 reads CASSQRGGGSSGANVLTF. The CDR3 nucleotides are TGTGCCAGCAGCCAACGTGGGGGCGGGTCCTCTGGGGCCAACGTCCTGACTTTC.

V gene TRBV4-1 combines with J gene TRBJ2-7; 11 bases align to TRBD1. Germline CDR1 reads MGHRA; CDR2 reads YSYEKL. The CDR3 loop spans 14 amino acids. Trimming removed 8 bases from V and 6 bases from J; junction bases left unmatched: 9. The CDR3 loop reads CASANPGQGGEQYF. Here the CDR3 DNA reads TGCGCCAGCGCCAACCCGGGACAGGGGGGCGAGCAGTACTTC.

This clonotype has a count of ten or more. At one boundary the junction diverges from the germline segment, which might be a read error. The chain joins TRBV12-3 or TRBV12-4 to TRBJ2-7; TRBD2 matches at 10 bases. This CDR3 has 13 residues. The CDR3 nucleotides are TGTGCCAGCAGCTTAGCGGGAGGCAACGAGCAGTACTTC. Translated, it gives CASSLAGGNEQYF.

The J gene is TRBJ2-2, the V gene TRBV29-1; TRBD1 might be the D (6 bases). V shed 5 bases and J shed 5 bases, with 12 bases lying between them. Germline CDR1 reads SQVTM; CDR2 reads ANQGSEA. This CDR3 spans 13 amino acids. The CDR3: CSVFRGWTGELFF. Written as DNA, the CDR3 is TGCAGCGTTTTCAGGGGTTGGACCGGGGAGCTGTTTTTT.

This clonotype came up many times. The chain couples TRBV3-1 to TRBJ1-5; D might be TRBD1 (6 bases). This CDR3 has 14 amino acids. Trimming removed 3 bases at V and 4 bases at J, with 10 bases between. Per germline, CDR1 LGHDT and CDR2 YNNKEL (reference sequence). Here the CDR3 reads CASSQVGGNQPQHF. CDR3 nucleotide sequence: TGTGCCAGCAGCCAGGTAGGGGGGAATCAGCCCCAGCATTTT.

The J gene is TRBJ1-1, the V gene TRBV3-1; TRBD1 matches at 7 bases. The CDR3 loop spans 16 amino acids. The V segment lost 0 bases and the J segment 4 bases; nucleotides outside the gene matches: 8. The germline CDR1 and CDR2 sequences are LGHDT and YNNKEL (reference sequence). The DNA of the CDR3 is TGTGCCAGCAGCCAAGACGCTACGAGGGGGCCCACTGAAGCTTTCTTT. It translates to CASSQDATRGPTEAFF. Full variable domain (missing parts from reference TRBV3-1 and TRBJ1-1): DTAVSQTPKYLVTQMGNDKSIKCEQNLGHDTMYWYKQDSKKFLKIMFSYNNKELIINETVPNRFSPKSPDKAHLNLHINSLELGDSAVYFCASSQDATRGPTEAFFGQGTRLTVV.

This chain connects TRBV5-5 to TRBJ1-1; maybe TRBD1 (5 bases). The CDR3 runs 14 residues. Germline assignment: CDR1 SGHKS and CDR2 YYEKEE (reference sequence). The ends were cut back, 4 bases at V and 3 bases at J, with 13 bases in the middle. For the CDR3, the DNA is TGTGCCAGCAGCCATAAGGACAAGGACACTGAAGCTTTCTTT. Its protein is CASSHKDKDTEAFF. Drawing the rest from reference TRBV5-5 and TRBJ1-1, the complete variable domain is DAGVTQSPTHLIKTRGQQVTLRCSPISGHKSVSWYQQVLGQGPQFIFQYYEKEERGRGNFPDRFSARQFPNYSSELNVNALLLGDSALYLCASSHKDKDTEAFFGQGTRLTVV.

The gene calls are TRBV5-4 and TRBJ2-1, with 13 bases lining up with TRBD2. The CDR3 spans 14 residues. J lost 7 bases, V lost 7 bases, and 5 bases had no gene match. Germline CDR1 reads SGHNT; CDR2 reads YYREEE (reference sequence). CDR3 in amino acids: CASGTSGRANEQFF. CDR3 DNA: TGTGCCAGCGGAACTAGCGGGAGGGCGAATGAGCAGTTCTTC.

This clonotype was seen only a few times. The rearrangement uses TRBV20-1 and TRBJ2-5, with D unresolved. The length of the CDR3 is 12 residues. V was trimmed by 6 bases and J by 4 bases, leaving 12 bases between them. Germline V gene lookup returns CDR1 DFQATT and CDR2 SNEGSKA (reference sequence). The CDR3 nucleotides read TGCAGTGCCCTGGGTGGGTCAGAGACCCAGTACTTC. Translating gives CSALGGSETQYF.

The chain combines TRBV5-1 with TRBJ1-4, with D possibly being TRBD1 (5 bases). The CDR3 has 15 residues. Trimming took 0 bases from V and 7 from J, leaving 13 bases between them. The V gene's germline CDR1 is SGHRS and CDR2 YFSETQ. CDR3 nucleotides: TGCGCCAGCAGCTTGGCCGCCAGGGAGGGTGAAAAACTGTTTTTT. It specifies CASSLAAREGEKLFF.

The chain links TRBV9 to TRBJ2-3; D gene uncertain. Germline loops: CDR1 SGDLS, CDR2 YYNGEE. Trimming removed 4 bases at V and 1 base at J, with 22 bases between. The CDR3 consists of 18 residues. CDR3 in amino acids: CASSPREKSGPGTDTQYF. DNA for the CDR3: TGTGCCAGCAGCCCGCGAGAGAAGAGTGGGCCGGGCACAGATACGCAGTATTTT.

This clonotype has at least ten counts. The chain carries TRBV11-2 and TRBJ1-1, with no clear D. Trimming cost V 5 bases and J 0 bases, with 7 bases left between them. Germline-derived CDR1 and CDR2 are SGHAT and FQNNGV. CDR3 length: 13 amino acids. CDR3 nucleotides: TGTGCCAGCAGCCCCTTCCTGAACACTGAAGCTTTCTTT. Its protein product is CASSPFLNTEAFF.

A few counts support this clonotype. V is TRBV20-1 and J is TRBJ2-3; D tentatively fits TRBD1 or TRBD2 (5 bases each). The V and J ends lost 2 bases and 6 bases respectively, with 12 bases between them. CDR1 is DFQATT, CDR2 SNEGSKA, per germline (reference sequence). The CDR3 spans 13 residues. The CDR3, as DNA: TGCAGTGCTAGATATGGGGGTGGGGATACGCAGTATTTT. Its translation is CSARYGGGDTQYF.